This section outlines one TCR beta chain sequence together with its context. Per the authors' pipeline: How many nucleated cells were present was estimated from reference gene primer amplification. Sequenced by immunoSEQ multiplex PCR; TCRdb stores in-frame clones only, minus some. For V, J and clone size, that table is used; D and trimming come from the DNA. The sample comprises 250,000 to 300,000 clones, more than 80% of which are singletons, and under 3.5% rests with the top ten. The data derive from a study of blood T cell repertoires in COVID-19. Overall study context: Samples representing acute and convalescent COVID-19 were sourced from the United States, Italy and Spain. PBMCs, B-cell-depleted T cells, or T cells were the source of the cDNA or gDNA that made up the material.

From germline, CDR1 is SGHKS and CDR2 YYEKEE (reference sequence). The length of the CDR3 is 16 residues. The J segment lost 3 bases and the V segment lost 4 bases, leaving 4 bases of the junction unmatched. The chain carries TRBV5-5 and TRBJ2-2; 12 nucleotides align to TRBD1. Sequenced material: peripheral blood. The receptor comes from a woman aged 25 to 39 with active or convalescent COVID-19. CDR3 residues: CASSPGTGGDTGELFF. The CDR3 bases are TGTGCCAGCAGCCCGGGGACAGGGGGCGACACCGGGGAGCTGTTTTTT.